The source of this TCR beta chain is a study of cytomegalovirus exposure and HLA in healthy donors. Study results and limitations: Later analysis suggested most CMV-associated TCR beta chains were HLA-restricted. Reportedly, diagnosis of cytomegalovirus status by the classifier showed high specificity and sensitivity.

In regard to this clone: Its antigen is not known.

V shed 3 bases and J 6 bases; nucleotides not matched to a gene: 2. The germline gives CDR1 MNHEY, CDR2 SMNVEV (reference sequence). The CDR3 contains 14 residues. The donors (healthy individuals) were bone marrow donors. Primers for the PCR totalled 60 Vbeta and 13 Jbeta. Sequencing was performed with immunoSEQ multiplex PCR; in TCRdb, only in-frame clones are kept and a portion is missing. The data contain approximately 160,000 clones, about three quarters of them seen just once; the ten biggest clones take up more than 6%. The TCR originated in a woman aged 40 to 50 in good health and CMV-seropositive. V gene TRBV27 combines with J gene TRBJ2-1; 10 bases map to TRBD1. The specimen sequenced was PBMCs. The CDR3 coding sequence is TGTGCCAGCAGTTTGCGGGACAGGGGCAATGAGCAGTTCTTC. Residues: CASSLRDRGNEQFF.